This TCR beta chain was sequenced during a study of blood T cell repertoires in COVID-19. Whole-study context: Whether acute or convalescent, the COVID-19 samples came from the United States, Italy and Spain.

TCRdb's table, derived via immunoSEQ multiplex PCR, lists solely in-frame clones and lacks some. The sample holds about 68,000 clones, 86% seen once. V shed 1 base and J shed 3 bases, with 8 bases lying between them. The CDR3 is made up of 14 amino acids. Germline values: CDR1 SGHDT, CDR2 YYEEEE. This receptor was taken from a man younger than 40 with acute or convalescent COVID-19. Specimen: peripheral blood. The rearrangement links TRBV5-6 to TRBJ1-5; D gene uncertain. The CDR3 coding sequence is TGTGCCAGCAGCTTGCTACAGACCAATCAGCCCCAGCATTTT. It yields the protein CASSLLQTNQPQHF.